This entry concerns a single T cell receptor beta chain. Its antigen target is currently unknown. No base quality values were provided; no much bigger clone lies one nucleotide off. The data originate from a study of cytomegalovirus exposure and HLA in healthy donors (dated by TCRdb to 2016 to 2017). With regard to the full study: In an earlier analysis of 587 of the donors, roughly 300 Gb of sequence data and 95 million to 130 million unique TCR beta sequences from 150 million to 200 million T cells were reported. An earlier analysis of 450 to 750 of the donors used high-throughput TCR beta sequencing to judge whether each TCR beta V gene segment behaved as functional or pseudogenic. Roughly 5 DR-DQ haplotypes were handled as single units for association and clustering because linkage in the cohort was strong. The study used immunosequencing to profile the T cell repertoires of 600 to 850 subjects and linked those repertoires to cytomegalovirus serostatus. In addition to the first cohort of 666 subjects, a separate validation cohort of 120 different subjects was used. A later analysis re-analyzed previously published TCR beta repertoires from 600 to 850 donors and added high-resolution HLA genotyping to study TCR occurrence patterns. Class I and class II HLA loci were covered by the typing at four-digit resolution. Rather than drawing on any new phenotypic data, the later analysis identified candidate immune exposures from TCR beta sequences and the way those sequences occurred across donors. Donor age, sex, ethnicity and CMV serostatus were compiled together with the repertoire data. The number of donors typed differed by locus, with 629-630 for A, B, C, DRB1 and DQB1, roughly 550 for DQA1, approximately 570 for DPA1, and around 430 for DPB1. Every repertoire in the discovery cohort had been generated on one and the same sequencing platform. Across around 400 genotyped donors of the cohort, an average of about 240,000 unique TCR beta nucleotide sequences per donor were sequenced, and approximately 17% of those sequences were non-productive. In a later genetic analysis, genome-wide SNP genotypes for about 55% of the 666 donors were used, and that subset was treated as a discovery cohort. An early release covering roughly 640 HLA-typed donors comprised about 310 gigabases of sequencing data and tens of millions of unique TCR sequences. The study aimed to test whether cataloging public T cell receptors could reveal signatures of past pathogen exposure. The study combined high-throughput TCR immunosequencing, statistical association of individual TCRs with disease status, and machine learning to predict cytomegalovirus infection status. Of the 350 to 450 genotyped donors, about 80% fell in the genetic ancestry cluster associated with self-reported Caucasian donors. Results the study describes overall, beyond this receptor: The classifier was reported to diagnose cytomegalovirus status with high specificity and sensitivity in both the original cohort and the validation cohort. Broadly in line with IMGT annotations, most TCR beta V segments showed up in productive rearrangements about 90% or about 30% of the time in an earlier analysis of several hundred of the donors. A cluster of highly shared sequence variants was judged likely to represent a technical artifact of the sequencing pipeline. According to a later analysis, parvovirus B19, influenza, CMV and Epstein-Barr virus appeared linked to several top co-occurrence clusters. A total of roughly 160 TCR beta chains were listed by the study as associated with cytomegalovirus. A few of the identified cytomegalovirus-associated TCR beta chains were confirmed in vitro to be specific for cytomegalovirus antigens. CMV serostatus was the only immune exposure information available for the cohort. Roughly uniform sequencing depth across donors was assumed in presence/absence analyses, although this assumption may not hold. Assigning TCR associations to individual alleles was difficult when HLA alleles, especially DR and DQ, strongly co-occurred. Correlated functional status among segregating V segments might be attributable to linkage disequilibrium, but an unknown experimental factor could not be ruled out. A later analysis found that HLA-associated TCR beta chains were more clonally expanded and had lower generation probabilities than equally common non-associated chains. Because HLA typing was unavailable for some donors at each locus, only the typed subset was used in association tests. In a later analysis, TCR association rates were found to vary across HLA loci, with the most associated TCRs seen for DRB1 alleles and the fewest for HLA-C alleles. The authors suggested that the approach could potentially be generalized to other disease states and immunological phenotypes. In this cohort, only TCR beta chains were sequenced, and detectable features were limited by the absence of alpha or paired-chain data. While some public TCRs were present in many individuals, most TCR sequences turned up only very rarely across donors. Specific HLA alleles were associated with over 15,000 TCR beta sequences at a false discovery rate of 0.05 in a later analysis. A further reported finding was that TCR beta sequences accurately predicted the HLA-A and HLA-B alleles for most subjects in the first cohort. V-gene and J-gene trimming of TCR beta chains was associated with a missense DCLRE1C variant in a later genetic analysis, and the association was replicated in an independent cohort. Some IMGT-functional V segments, including TRBV6-2 and TRBV6-3, could not be told apart with the 87-base-pair reads, so those segments were excluded. Because counts were too low, seventeen rarely observed V segments, including chromosome 9 orphons, were excluded from the earlier analysis of 587 of the donors. A later genetic analysis reported fewer N-insertions in productive TCRs among donors in an Asian-associated ancestry cluster than the roughly 700-donor mean. In a later analysis, most CMV-associated TCR beta chains were found to appear HLA-restricted, with HLA associations seemingly driven largely by CMV exposure.

According to the germline V gene (reference sequence), CDR1 reads SGHKS and CDR2 reads YYEKEE. There are 19 amino acids in the CDR3, from cysteine to phenylalanine inclusive. Just the 57-base CDR3 DNA is kept, in frame starting at base 1. Compared with germline, V lacks 2 bases and J lacks 4 bases; bases without a gene match: 18. The cohort consisted of 650 to 850 healthy bone marrow donors. At the time of sampling, all cohort members were nominally healthy, though unrecorded immune exposures were likely present. The donor tested CMV seropositive, placing the donor among the roughly 300 seropositive members of the cohort. Every donor gave a peripheral blood sample, and the peripheral blood mononuclear cells from that sample were used for TCR beta sequencing. The Qiagen DNeasy Blood Extraction Kit was used to extract genomic DNA from the blood cell samples. Library preparation was by the immunoSEQ multiplex PCR assay. The multiplex PCR relied on a mix of 60 forward primers for TCR Vbeta segments and 13 reverse primers for TCR Jbeta segments. The CDR3 region of rearranged TCR beta genes was amplified from genomic DNA with a multiplex PCR assay. The amplified TCR beta libraries were sequenced on the Illumina HiSeq System as 87-base-pair reads. The authors' pipeline ran thus. A later analysis tallied 80 million to 95 million unique TCR beta chains across the 666 repertoires, and approximately 9.9 million of those chains were shared by two or more donors. A nearest-neighbor algorithm error-corrected the raw reads and collapsed the reads into unique sequences, merging closely related sequences to remove PCR and sequencing errors. V, D and J gene segments were assigned by aligning CDR3 sequences to IMGT reference sequences. Each retained sequence needed at least a six-nucleotide match to both a V gene segment and a J gene segment. A rearrangement was called productive if the CDR3 had no stop codons and remained in frame with V and J, and every other rearrangement was called non-productive. Following IMGT convention, CDR3 was defined as the stretch from the second conserved V-encoded cysteine up to the conserved J-encoded phenylalanine. Sequences without an unambiguous match to a single V gene segment were excluded from the earlier analysis of almost 600 of the donors. An earlier analysis of around 600 of the donors classified V segments as functional when productive rearrangements were above 56.7% and as segregating when the standard deviation between donors was above 5%. To diagnose cytomegalovirus status from the catalog of TCR beta chain sequences, a statistical classification framework was built. V and J gene assignment, in a later analysis, came from comparing TCR nucleotide sequences with IMGT/GENE-DB human TR gene sequences. A later analysis assigned CDR3 sequences and most-parsimonious VDJ recombination scenarios with the TCRdist pipeline. In a later analysis, every TCR beta chain was defined by the combination of its CDR3 amino acid sequence and its V-gene family, and reads without a unique V-gene family were dropped. A later analysis removed roughly 590 highly shared, low-generation-probability nucleotide sequences to deal with suspected cross-contamination and a sequencing artifact. In a later analysis, a clonal expansion index for each public chain was calculated from normalized within-repertoire ranks of inferred template counts. Generation probabilities in a later analysis came from a VDJ recombination model fitted to out-of-frame rearrangements, and those results were checked against IGoR. Hypergeometric tests were used in a later analysis to score TCR-TCR, TCR-HLA and TCR-CMV co-occurrence, with a repertoire-size bias correction applied to the TCR pairs. False discovery rates were estimated in a later analysis by permuting HLA or CMV assignments 20 times. A later analysis grouped co-occurring TCRs with DBSCAN, adding TCRdist sequence similarity when clustering within HLA-allele-positive subsets. Repertoires with fewer than 30,000 or more than 120,000 public chains were left out of co-occurrence clustering, as were about 5 repertoires with anomalous nucleotide sharing. Imported from immuneACCESS, the table was reduced by TCRdb to in-frame sequences with V and J called. These copies leave out some clones; in studies compared against another copy, an unresolved V gene accounts for under half, and the cause of the remainder is not known. V and J calls and clone size are those listed in that table; D and trimming were worked out from the DNA. For this sample the table gives about 89,000 clones, of which 85% were detected only once. 6.5% to 9% of the sample rests with the top ten.

This clonotype originated in a man aged 35-49 years in good health and CMV-seropositive. Sequencing was performed on PBMCs. The rearranged segments are TRBV5-5 and TRBJ2-7; 10 of the junction bases match TRBD1. Here the CDR3 is given as CASSLTWDRGSGLMYEQYF. The nucleotide sequence reads as follows: TGTGCCAGCAGCTTAACGTGGGACAGGGGATCGGGCCTCATGTACGAGCAGTACTTC.